The 14 T cell receptor beta chains below all came from one sample that was sequenced in a study of regulatory T cells in long-lasting Graves disease (dated by TCRdb to the early 2020s). The intended sense of this specimen's time point label: persistent/refractory GD, antithyroid drugs over 5 years with positive TRAb. For both TCR sequencing and RNA sequencing, RNA was extracted from PBMCs using TRIzol. Receptors were amplified or captured by multiplex PCR. For sequencing, an Illumina HiSeq 4000 was employed. To build TCR beta libraries, CDR3 regions were amplified by Arm-PCR using iRepertoire HTBI primers. The raw public reads went through TCRdb reprocessing: fastp at Q25, MiXCR clone calling, in-frame beta chains kept. A single entry per CDR3 protein holds the most common genes and DNA from its merged rows. The sample table lists 310,000 or so distinct CDR3 sequences, 15% to 20% of them with a count of one. The biggest ten clones account for 25% to 35% of the sample.

This specimen consisted of peripheral blood mononuclear cells (PBMCs), obtained when the disease was refractory, from a patient treated with antithyroid drugs. The receptors were gathered from a female donor with Graves disease.

The table lists this clonotype with a count of one. This sequence joins TRBV11-2 and TRBJ2-1; TRBD2 matches at 9 bases. V lost 5 bases and J lost 3; bases outside the gene matches: 8. The CDR3 has 16 amino acids. CDR1 and CDR2 (germline): SGHAT, FQNNGV. For the CDR3, the DNA is TGTGCCAGCAGCATCCCCGGGACTAGCCTCTACAATGAGCAGTTCTTC. Residues: CASSIPGTSLYNEQFF.

In the case of this clonotype: This may stem from a read error, because a much larger clone lies one nucleotide away. This rearrangement joins TRBV6-2 or TRBV6-3 to TRBJ1-1; 7 bases fit TRBD1. CDR3 length: 14 amino acids. V lost 5 bases, J lost 5 bases, and 8 bases stayed unmatched. Germline CDR1 reads MNHEY; CDR2 reads SVGEGT. The CDR3: CASSERKQGTEAFF. Written as DNA, the CDR3 is TGTGCCAGCAGTGAACGGAAACAGGGGACTGAAGCTTTCTTT.

This clonotype was found many times. V is TRBV11-2 and J is TRBJ2-5, with D unresolved. CDR1 is SGHAT and CDR2 is FQNNGV in the germline V gene. This CDR3 has 13 amino acids. V was shortened by 1 base and J by 5 bases, with 8 bases between the two germline ends. For the CDR3, the DNA is TGTGCCAGCAGCTTAGGAATGCGGGAGACCCAGTACTTC. It is translated as CASSLGMRETQYF.

This clonotype was seen many times. V and J are TRBV7-2 and TRBJ2-5; D possibly corresponds to TRBD1 (6 bases). CDR3 size: 14 residues. Germline V gives CDR1 SGHTA, CDR2 FQGNSA. V lost 5 bases and J 5 bases, leaving 15 bases between the germline ends. The CDR3 DNA follows: TGTGCCAGCAGCCCCCAGACAGGTCTGGAGACCCAGTACTTC. Encoded protein: CASSPQTGLETQYF.

This chain links TRBV7-6 with TRBJ2-7, with a weak D call TRBD1 (5 bases). The germline gives CDR1 SGHVS, CDR2 FNYEAQ. The CDR3 has 15 residues. The V and J ends lost 0 bases and 4 bases respectively, with 13 bases between them. In DNA form, the CDR3 reads TGTGCCAGCAGCTTAGCGGGGTCAGGGTTATACGAGCAGTACTTC. It encodes CASSLAGSGLYEQYF. Drawing the rest from reference TRBV7-6 and TRBJ2-7, the complete variable domain is GAGVSQSPRYKVTKRGQDVALRCDPISGHVSLYWYRQALGQGPEFLTYFNYEAQQDKSGLPNDRFSAERPEGSISTLTIQRTEQRDSAMYRCASSLAGSGLYEQYFGPGTRLTVT.

The chain links TRBV30 to TRBJ1-6, with 11 positions matching TRBD1. The J segment lost 9 bases and the V segment lost 4 bases, leaving 2 bases of the junction unmatched. The CDR3 extends over 13 amino acids. CDR1 is GTSNPN and CDR2 is SVGIG in the germline V gene (reference sequence). Written as DNA, the CDR3 is TGTGCCTGGAAAGGGACAGGGGGTTCACCCCTCCACTTT. This codes for CAWKGTGGSPLHF.

The gene calls are TRBV4-1 and TRBJ1-5; D uncertain. V lost 1 base and J 5 bases, leaving 18 bases between the germline ends. This CDR3 has 17 amino acids. The germline V gene has CDR1 MGHRA and CDR2 YSYEKL. CDR3 loop: CASSQGPARSLHQPQHF. In DNA, the CDR3 is TGCGCCAGCAGCCAAGGCCCAGCAAGGTCCTTGCATCAGCCCCAGCATTTT.

The chain links TRBV7-9 to TRBJ1-2; D unclear. This CDR3 is 15 amino acids long. Germline V lookup: CDR1 SEHNR, CDR2 FQNEAQ (reference sequence). V was shortened by 5 bases and J by 5 bases, with 18 bases between the two germline ends. CDR3 coding DNA: TGTGCCAGCAGCCCTGACCGGAGGTATACATATGGCTACACCTTC. This gives the protein CASSPDRRYTYGYTF.

This clonotype occurred many times. The chain uses TRBV28 and TRBJ1-2; D perhaps matches TRBD1 (5 bases). CDR3 length: 14 residues. Between the trimmed V and J ends, which lost 7 bases and 0 bases, there was a span of 12 bases. Germline-derived CDR1 and CDR2 are MDHEN and SYDVKM. CDR3 amino acids: CASKFLGPNYGYTF. In nucleotides, the CDR3 is TGTGCCAGCAAATTCCTGGGGCCTAACTATGGCTACACCTTC.

This clonotype was picked up a small number of times. The chain couples TRBV6-1 to TRBJ1-3, with unresolved D. In germline, CDR1 is MNHNS, CDR2 SASEGT. The CDR3 loop spans 15 amino acids. The V gene lost 7 bases and the J gene lost 0 bases, with 13 bases spanning the gap. The CDR3 reads CASTLTGYSGNTIYF. The DNA for the CDR3 is TGTGCCAGCACTTTAACGGGGTACTCTGGAAACACCATATATTTT.

This clonotype was observed a few times. The chain couples TRBV11-2 to TRBJ2-3; D is perhaps TRBD2 (5 bases). Trimming pared 2 bases from V and 0 bases from J, leaving 21 bases between. Germline CDR1 is SGHAT and CDR2 is FQNNGV. CDR3 size: 19 residues. CDR3 amino acids: CASSLTYRTVESSTDTQYF. The CDR3 nucleotides read TGTGCCAGCAGCTTAACGTATCGGACTGTGGAGAGTAGCACAGATACGCAGTATTTT.

This clonotype was seen more than once but under ten times. A much larger clone differs from this one at a single base, so this may be a read error. CDR3 coding DNA: TGTGCCAGCAGTTCACTAGCAGGGGTCCTAAATCAGCCCCAGCATTTT. As protein: CASSSLAGVLNQPQHF. The chain combines TRBV28 with TRBJ1-5, with D possibly matching TRBD1 (6 bases). From germline, CDR1 is MDHEN and CDR2 SYDVKM. Trimming pared 4 bases from V and 4 bases from J, leaving 17 bases between. This CDR3 is built from 16 residues.

This clonotype was observed at least ten times. The CDR3, as DNA: TGTGCCAGCCGATTAGACGGGACAGTGAAAGAGCAGTACTTC. This codes for CASRLDGTVKEQYF. This rearrangement joins TRBV6-1 to TRBJ2-7; 7 positions match TRBD1. Per the germline V gene, CDR1 is MNHNS and CDR2 is SASEGT. V lost 8 bases and J lost 7; bases outside the gene matches: 14. This CDR3 comprises 14 residues.

The chain recombines TRBV6-1 with TRBJ2-7; 10 bases agree with TRBD1. J was trimmed by 5 bases and V by 10 bases; bases with no gene match: 14. The CDR3 has 15 residues. CDR1 and CDR2 (germline): MNHNS, SASEGT. The CDR3 here is CATDRGQGQSDEQYF. The CDR3 bases are TGTGCCACCGACAGGGGACAGGGGCAATCGGACGAGCAGTACTTC.